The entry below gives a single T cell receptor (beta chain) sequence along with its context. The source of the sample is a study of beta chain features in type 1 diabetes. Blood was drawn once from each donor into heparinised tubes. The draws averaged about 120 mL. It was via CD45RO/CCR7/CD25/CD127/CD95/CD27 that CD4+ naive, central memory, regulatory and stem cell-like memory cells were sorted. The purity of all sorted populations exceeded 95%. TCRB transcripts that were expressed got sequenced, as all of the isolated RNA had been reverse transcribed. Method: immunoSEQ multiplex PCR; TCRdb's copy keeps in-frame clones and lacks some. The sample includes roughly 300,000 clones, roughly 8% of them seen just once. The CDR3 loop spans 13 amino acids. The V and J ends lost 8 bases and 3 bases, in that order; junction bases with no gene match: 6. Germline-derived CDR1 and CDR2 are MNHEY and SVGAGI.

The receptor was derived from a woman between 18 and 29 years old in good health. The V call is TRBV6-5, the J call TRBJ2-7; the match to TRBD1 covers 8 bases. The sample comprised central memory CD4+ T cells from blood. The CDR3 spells CASRQGQYYEQYF. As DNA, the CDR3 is TGTGCCAGCCGACAGGGGCAATACTACGAGCAGTACTTC.